This note documents a single T cell receptor (beta chain) sequence. Its target is unknown. This specimen comes from a study of cytomegalovirus exposure and HLA in healthy donors. Study observations and caveats: Rarity marked most TCR sequences, yet some public TCRs occurred in many donors. According to the study, some 160 TCR beta chains were cytomegalovirus-associated. One later analysis, an examination of the 120 or so validation repertoires, found that first-cohort TCR clusters tended to co-occur in them. In vitro confirmation showed three CMV-associated chains to be CMV antigen specific.

Assay used: immunoSEQ multiplex PCR; TCRdb lists only in-frame clones, some missing. The sample has about 100,000 clones; approximately 85% are singletons. This CDR3 is 12 amino acids long. Germline lookup yields CDR1 GTSNPN and CDR2 SVGIG (reference sequence). V lost 6 bases, J lost 3 bases, and 4 bases stayed unmatched. The gene calls are TRBV30 and TRBJ1-1; 7 nucleotides line up with TRBD1. This TCR was sampled from a young woman in good health and CMV-seronegative. Material for sequencing was PBMCs. The CDR3 DNA is TGTGCCTGCTTACAGGGGTACACTGAAGCTTTCTTT. It is translated as CACLQGYTEAFF.